The T cell receptor (beta chain) under discussion was sequenced for a study of T-cell reconstitution after alpha-beta-depleted transplantation in children. Study conclusions and caveats: Day-60 TCRbeta diversity that was high in some patients was derived from surviving recipient T cells and thymic progenitors. Alpha-beta T cells present about two months after transplant were reported to originate from several hundred expanded graft clones. Newly generated T cells supplied most T-cell counts and diversity one year post-transplant.

A note on this clonotype: Its matching antigen is unknown.

With 1 base clipped from V and 8 bases from J, the junction kept 13 bases outside the gene matches. This CDR3 has 17 amino acids. The germline V gene has CDR1 DFQATT and CDR2 SNEGSKA (reference sequence). For TCRbeta, the library was prepared with unique molecular identifiers. TCRdb redid the calling of the PCR reads with MiXCR, one entry per CDR3 protein. The sample has 250,000 to 350,000 distinct CDR3 sequences; more than 20% are singletons. The J gene is TRBJ2-1, the V gene TRBV20-1, with 11 bases aligning to TRBD2. The input for sequencing was PBMCs, mostly from graft donor cells, taken 180 days after TCRalphabeta/CD19-depleted stem cell transplant. The TCR comes from a male patient aged 10 to 17 who had a stem cell transplant for acute lymphoblastic leukemia, so the T cells may come from the graft donor. The CDR3 bases are TGCAGTGCTAGAGCCGGGGCCCTTAGCGGGAGGGCCTATGAGCAGTTCTTC. It yields the protein CSARAGALSGRAYEQFF.